The 13 T cell receptor beta chains given below trace back to one sample, sequenced in a study of identical twins. TCRdb fed the 5' RACE reads into MiXCR, producing one record per CDR3 protein. Of 200,000 to 250,000 distinct CDR3 sequences listed, roughly 7% are singletons. These data also formed part of another study, on yellow fever vaccine responses in identical twins.

The sequenced material came from memory (CD45RO+) T cells sorted from blood. Receptors originate from a woman between 18 and 29 years old in good health.

This clonotype was seen ten or more times. V usage is TRBV18 and J usage is TRBJ1-1; TRBD1 matches at 8 bases. The CDR3 has 14 amino acids. V trimming: 3 bases; J trimming: 3 bases; junction bases outside the gene matches: 3. Germline CDR1 and CDR2: KGHSH and LQKENI. CDR3 protein: CASSPRGQDTEAFF. The CDR3 bases are TGTGCCAGCTCACCCAGGGGGCAGGACACTGAAGCTTTCTTT.

This clonotype was seen many times. This chain connects TRBV5-1 to TRBJ2-5; D not certain. Germline lookup yields CDR1 SGHRS and CDR2 YFSETQ. V was cut by 6 bases and J by 2 bases, with 11 bases left in between. The CDR3 spans 13 residues. The CDR3 DNA follows: TGCGCCAGCACCAGATGGCCACAAGAGACCCAGTACTTC. Protein sequence: CASTRWPQETQYF.

This clonotype was picked up many times. This chain links TRBV29-1 with TRBJ2-1; D is perhaps TRBD1 (6 bases). V shed 4 bases and J shed 3 bases, with 25 bases lying between them. CDR1 SQVTM and CDR2 ANQGSEA come from the germline V gene. The CDR3 extends over 18 amino acids. The CDR3: CSVVRSQPQGGSYNEQFF. The DNA for the CDR3 is TGCAGCGTTGTAAGGTCCCAGCCCCAAGGGGGTAGCTACAATGAGCAGTTCTTC.

This clonotype was picked up a small number of times. This sequence joins TRBV6-4 and TRBJ2-7; 10 bases fit TRBD1. Germline assignment: CDR1 MRHNA and CDR2 SNTAGT. This CDR3 spans 14 amino acids. Trimming took 6 bases from V and 6 from J; bases not matched to a gene: 8. DNA of the CDR3: TGTGCCAGCAGGGGGGGGGACAGGGGTTGCGAGCAGTACGTC. Translation: CASRGGDRGCEQYV.

The sample holds many counts of this clonotype. The V call is TRBV7-7, the J call TRBJ2-3; weak D call: TRBD2 (5 bases). The CDR3 contains 14 residues. Germline CDR1 SSHAT, CDR2 FNYEAQ (reference sequence). Trimming cost V 5 bases and J 0 bases, with 9 bases left between them. The CDR3 nucleotides read TGTGCCAGCAGCCCCTGGACTAGCACAGATACGCAGTATTTT. Its translation is CASSPWTSTDTQYF.

This clonotype was seen a handful of times. The V call is TRBV10-2, the J call TRBJ2-6; a possible D gene is TRBD2 (6 bases). This CDR3 has 15 residues. The ends were cut back, 3 bases at V and 2 bases at J, with 8 bases in the middle. Germline V gene lookup returns CDR1 WSHSY and CDR2 SAAADI. CDR3 nucleotides: TGCGCCAGCAGTGACGGGGGACCTGGGGCCAACGTCCTGACTTTC. Residues: CASSDGGPGANVLTF.

This clonotype has only a few counts. The rearrangement uses TRBV20-1 and TRBJ2-3; 11 bases match TRBD1. Germline loops: CDR1 DFQATT, CDR2 SNEGSKA (reference sequence). V shed 4 bases, J shed 4 bases, and the junction held 4 bases outside the gene matches. CDR3 length: 14 amino acids. The CDR3 bases are TGCAGTGCTACCGGGACAGGGGGAGCAGATACGCAGTATTTT. Translating gives CSATGTGGADTQYF.

The rearrangement uses TRBV19 and TRBJ2-4, with unresolved D. V lost 2 bases and J 5 bases, leaving 7 bases between the germline ends. This CDR3 comprises 13 residues. Germline CDR1 reads LNHDA; CDR2 reads SQIVND (reference sequence). The CDR3 sequence: CASSIWQENIQYF. CDR3 nucleotides: TGTGCCAGTAGTATATGGCAGGAAAACATTCAGTACTTC.

This clonotype has ten or more counts. The V and J genes are TRBV12-3 or TRBV12-4 and TRBJ2-2, with 11 bases identical to TRBD2. J gave up 4 bases and V 7 bases, and 5 bases lay outside the gene matches. The CDR3 runs 15 residues. CDR3 bases: TGTGCCAGCACCTTTAGCGGGAGGGGCACCGGGGAGCTGTTTTTT. Amino acids: CASTFSGRGTGELFF.

This clonotype came up a few times. The J gene is TRBJ2-7, the V gene TRBV12-3 or TRBV12-4; 9 positions agree with TRBD1. The CDR3 loop spans 16 amino acids. V lost 3 bases, J lost 2 bases, and 8 bases stayed unmatched. The CDR3 DNA is TGTGCCAGCAGTTTCATTGGGACAGGGTCTCCCTACGAGCAGTACTTC. The encoded protein is CASSFIGTGSPYEQYF.

This clonotype has more than one count but fewer than ten. CDR3 loop: CSARDEWGGRQPQHF. Here the CDR3 DNA reads TGCAGTGCTAGAGACGAGTGGGGAGGGAGGCAGCCCCAGCATTTT. This chain uses TRBV20-1 with TRBJ1-5; no reliable D call. The germline V gene encodes CDR1 DFQATT and CDR2 SNEGSKA (reference sequence). CDR3 size: 15 residues. V was clipped by 0 bases and J by 7 bases, with 16 bases between them.

This chain links TRBV6-1 with TRBJ1-4; a possible D gene is TRBD1 (6 bases). V lost 4 bases and J 5 bases, leaving 20 bases between the germline ends. The CDR3 is made up of 17 amino acids. Germline CDR1 is MNHNS and CDR2 is SASEGT. CDR3 in amino acids: CASSGSDRGASNEKLFF. CDR3 nucleotide sequence: TGTGCCAGCAGTGGGAGCGACCGGGGGGCATCGAATGAAAAACTGTTTTTT.

This clonotype was seen more than once but under ten times. The chain employs TRBV12-3 or TRBV12-4 and TRBJ1-1; D remains ambiguous. The CDR3 length is 13 residues. V was trimmed by 1 base and J by 7 bases, leaving 10 bases between them. CDR3 in amino acids: CASSLVGTGEAFF. As DNA, the CDR3 is TGTGCCAGCAGTTTAGTAGGAACTGGTGAAGCTTTCTTT.